This T cell receptor (beta chain) derives from a study of identical twins listed by TCRdb under 2016. In terms of the full investigation: TCR alpha and beta repertoires from monozygotic twins, unrelated adults of various ages and cord blood were deep-sequenced to test whether fetal clonotypes persist. To rule out contamination, replicate twin experiments were performed at different times with different library preparation protocols. The study at large found these results: Conclusions relied on cross-sectional statistical analysis, since the same donors could not be followed over many years. Compared with coincidental sharing between unrelated individuals, an excess of low generation-probability sequences was observed among out-of-frame TCR alpha sequences shared between twins. A weaker excess of twin sharing was found in beta out-of-frame sequences because the signal-to-noise ratio was lowered by fewer shared sequences. Invariant T cells such as MAIT and iNKT could partly confound zero-insertion analyses, though diverse VJ usage argued against this for most clonotypes. Abundant cord blood beta clonotypes had fewer insertions, young adult naive repertoires showed a similar but weaker trend, and memory repertoires showed no such trend. Out-of-frame TCR alpha sharing in monozygotic twins was systematically underestimated by recombination models, whereas sharing between unrelated individuals was in agreement with the recombination models.

All donors were healthy Caucasians. The twin cohort comprised three pairs of female monozygotic twins, all aged about 18 to 29 years. Miltenyi CD45RO+ enrichment and human naive T-cell isolation kits were used to isolate memory (CD45RO+) and naive T cells from PBMC. In its sample, this clonotype was seen a few times. Its antigen remains undetermined. It has no much larger one-base neighbor in the sample; base qualities were not kept. The library was prepared using 5' RACE. Sequencing took place on an Illumina HiSeq 2000. A universal primer binding site was introduced by template switching, and a unique molecular identifier was present in the final cDNA, enabling accurate counting of TCR cDNA molecules. First-strand cDNA for TCR alpha and beta chains was synthesized from specific primers in the conserved constant-segment region. To control for contamination, each cDNA library was double barcoded with a SMART-Mk sample barcode plus Illumina barcodes. TruSeq adapter sequences along with Illumina sample barcodes were introduced in two successive PCR steps. Sequencing of the TCR alpha and beta cDNA libraries was done on the Illumina HiSeq platform using custom primers. On the study's bioinformatics: Raw reads were processed with MiGEC to extract unique molecular identifiers, and MiXCR was used to determine CDR3 positions. For each individual, recombination models were inferred using an EM algorithm with the repgenHMM and IGoR tools. Shared clonotype analysis was performed with the tcR package in R, normalizing sharing by the product of cloneset sizes. Out-of-frame nonproductive sequences were analyzed to study raw recombination free of thymic and clonal selection effects. TCRdb trimmed the raw reads at Q25, called clones with MiXCR and kept productive beta chains. Rows with one shared CDR3 protein collapse into an entry with the most common genes and DNA. The V and J calls and clone size come from TCRdb's table, not from the authors' own analysis. Here the sample has around 250,000 distinct CDR3 sequences; about an eighth occur a single time. The top ten hold approximately 4% of the sample.

Including cysteine and phenylalanine, the CDR3 has 13 amino acids. Only the CDR3 DNA is retained, 39 bases long and in frame from the first base. The V end loses 8 bases and the J end loses 8 bases, and a stretch of 16 bases separates them. The germline V gene (reference sequence) gives CDR1 as LNHDA and CDR2 as SQIVND. This sample also belongs to another study, concerning yellow fever vaccine responses in identical twins. The second investigation adds: According to the authors, in identical twins the way T cells responded to vaccination appeared partly convergent and partly personalized. In the study, vaccine-responding T cell clones were precisely tracked in identical twins.

The TCR sequence derives from a woman under 30 in good health. Sequencing was done on a sample of memory (CD45RO+) T cells sorted from blood. The sample's cell subset or site label is to be understood as: CD45RO+ enriched T cells. The V gene is TRBV19 and the J gene is TRBJ2-1, with no reliable assignment of the D segment. Here is the DNA: TGTGCCAGTGGGTCTAGTATAGCCTATGAGCAGTTCTTC. The resulting protein is CASGSSIAYEQFF. The full variable domain, completed from the reference TRBV19 and TRBJ2-1 proteins outside the CDR3, reads DGGITQSPKYLFRKEGQNVTLSCEQNLNHDAMYWYRQDPGQGLRLIYYSQIVNDFQKGDIAEGYSVSREKKESFPLTVTSAQKNPTAFYLCASGSSIAYEQFFGPGTRLTVL.